The clone carrying this T cell receptor beta chain was detected many times. Hyperthyroidism patients were newly diagnosed, under 2 months' duration, aged 18 to 65. This entry is derived from a study of Graves' ophthalmopathy and Graves' hyperthyroidism. Using RNA transcripts, the TCR beta CDR3 regions were amplified. HTBI primers were employed in first-round RT-PCR, then a second-round multiplex PCR followed. TCRdb re-called the multiplex PCR reads through MiXCR, storing one row per CDR3 protein. The sample contains roughly 400,000 distinct CDR3 sequences, approximately 15% of which appear only once. CDR1 and CDR2 from the germline V gene are SGHVS and FQNEAQ. With 4 bases removed from V and 5 bases from J, the gap between germline ends came to 15 bases. The CDR3 is 16 residues long.

This chain connects TRBV7-8 to TRBJ1-6; D gene uncertain. The sample comprised peripheral blood. This sequence originates from a young woman with stable Graves' hyperthyroidism. The CDR3 DNA follows: TGTGCCAGCAGCTGGGCGGTTACAGTCAATAATTCACCCCTCCACTTT. Protein: CASSWAVTVNNSPLHF. Complete variable domain (other parts from reference TRBV7-8 and TRBJ1-6): GAGVSQSPRYKVAKRGQDVALRCDPISGHVSLFWYQQALGQGPEFLTYFQNEAQLDKSGLPSDRFFAERPEGSVSTLKIQRTQQEDSAVYLCASSWAVTVNNSPLHFGNGTRLTVT.